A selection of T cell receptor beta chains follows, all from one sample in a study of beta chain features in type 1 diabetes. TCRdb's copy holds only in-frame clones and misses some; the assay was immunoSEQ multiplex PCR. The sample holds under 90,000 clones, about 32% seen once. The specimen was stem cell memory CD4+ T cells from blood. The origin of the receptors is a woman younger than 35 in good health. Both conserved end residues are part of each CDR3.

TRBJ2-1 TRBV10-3 CAIGSLAGDNEQFF
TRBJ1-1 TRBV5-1 CASSLDGQGEAFF
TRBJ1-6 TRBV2 CASSESTGRSPLHF
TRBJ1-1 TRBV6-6 CASTQIMNTEAFF
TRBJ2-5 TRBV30 CAWNGGRGETQYF
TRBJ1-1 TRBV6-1 CASSEISMNTEAFF
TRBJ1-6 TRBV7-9 CASSFSGTGNSPLHF
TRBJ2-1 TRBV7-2 CASCLSENEQFF
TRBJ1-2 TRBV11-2 CASSLGVQGPYGYTF
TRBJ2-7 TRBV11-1 CASSLDSGLARGEQYF
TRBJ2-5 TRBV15 CATSRGPGQGLETQYF
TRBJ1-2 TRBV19 CASTVLAFDVYGYTF
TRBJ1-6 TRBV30 CAWRETGEFSPLHF
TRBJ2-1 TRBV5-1 CASSSMGQGEGNYNEQFF
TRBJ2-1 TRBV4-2 CASSQVAGVLHEQFF
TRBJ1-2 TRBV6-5 CASSYQGTAIYGYTF
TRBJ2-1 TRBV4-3 CASSQGGGLVGEQLF
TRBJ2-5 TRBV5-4 CASSYTGTRDGGKTQYF